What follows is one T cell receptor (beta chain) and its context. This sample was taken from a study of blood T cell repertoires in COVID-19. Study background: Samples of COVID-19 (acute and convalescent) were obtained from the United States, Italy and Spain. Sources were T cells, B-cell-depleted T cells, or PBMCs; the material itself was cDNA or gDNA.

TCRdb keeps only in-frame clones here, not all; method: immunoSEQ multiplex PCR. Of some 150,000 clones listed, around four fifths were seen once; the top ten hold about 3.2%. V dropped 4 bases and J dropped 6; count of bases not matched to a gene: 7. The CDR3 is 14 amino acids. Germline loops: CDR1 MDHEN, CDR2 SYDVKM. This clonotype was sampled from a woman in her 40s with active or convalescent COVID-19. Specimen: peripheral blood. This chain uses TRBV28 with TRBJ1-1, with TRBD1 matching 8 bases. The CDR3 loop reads CASSWTGSTSEAFF. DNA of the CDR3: TGTGCCAGCAGTTGGACAGGGTCTACTTCTGAAGCTTTCTTT.